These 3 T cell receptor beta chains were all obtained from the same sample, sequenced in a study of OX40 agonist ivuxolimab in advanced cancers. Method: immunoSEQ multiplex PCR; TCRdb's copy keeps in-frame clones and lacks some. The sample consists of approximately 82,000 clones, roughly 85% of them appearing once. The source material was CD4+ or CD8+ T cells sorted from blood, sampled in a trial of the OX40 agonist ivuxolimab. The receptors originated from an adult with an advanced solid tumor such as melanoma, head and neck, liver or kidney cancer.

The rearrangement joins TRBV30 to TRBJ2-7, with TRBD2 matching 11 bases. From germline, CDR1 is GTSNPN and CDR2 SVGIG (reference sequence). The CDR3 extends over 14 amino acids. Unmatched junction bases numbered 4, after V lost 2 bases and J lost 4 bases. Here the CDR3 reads CAWSLAGGTYEQYF. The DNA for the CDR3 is TGTGCCTGGAGTCTAGCGGGGGGCACGTACGAGCAGTACTTC. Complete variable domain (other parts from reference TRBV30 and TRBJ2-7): SQTIHQWPATLVQPVGSPLSLECTVEGTSNPNLYWYRQAAGRGLQLLFYSVGIGQISSEVPQNLSASRPQDRQFILSSKKLLLSDSGFYLCAWSLAGGTYEQYFGPGTRLTVT.

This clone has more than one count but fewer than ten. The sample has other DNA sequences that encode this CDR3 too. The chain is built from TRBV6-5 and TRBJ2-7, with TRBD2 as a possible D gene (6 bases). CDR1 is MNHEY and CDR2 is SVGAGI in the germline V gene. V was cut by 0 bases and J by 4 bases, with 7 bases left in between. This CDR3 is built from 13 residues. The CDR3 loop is CASSYSRGYEQYF. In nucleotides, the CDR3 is TGTGCCAGCAGTTACTCGCGGGGTTACGAGCAGTACTTC.

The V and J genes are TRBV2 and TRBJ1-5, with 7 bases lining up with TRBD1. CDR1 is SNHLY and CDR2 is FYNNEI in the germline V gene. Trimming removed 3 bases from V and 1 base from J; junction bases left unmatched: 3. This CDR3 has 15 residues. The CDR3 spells CASSDQGVSNQPQHF. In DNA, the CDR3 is TGTGCCAGCAGTGATCAGGGGGTCAGCAATCAGCCCCAGCATTTT.